This is a list of T cell receptor beta chains from one sample in a study of OX40 agonist ivuxolimab in advanced cancers. Assay used: immunoSEQ multiplex PCR; TCRdb lists only in-frame clones, some missing. Of roughly 75,000 clones listed, around four fifths are singletons. Sequenced material: CD4+ or CD8+ T cells sorted from blood, taken in a trial of the OX40 agonist ivuxolimab. The receptors were gathered from an adult with an advanced solid tumor such as melanoma, head and neck, liver or kidney cancer. Each CDR3 is given with its conserved first and last residue. A D gene is named only where the DNA matches it firmly. Some rows mark clone size as missing; the rest say once, few, many or name a class of expanded clone.

j_call clone_size d_call v_call cdr3_nt cdr3_aa
TRBJ1-4 . . TRBV19 TGTGCCAGTAGTATCTATCCAGAGGAAAAACTGTTTTTT CASSIYPEEKLFF
TRBJ2-1 . . TRBV28 TGTGCCAGCAGTTTGAGGAGCGAGCAGTTCTTC CASSLRSEQFF
TRBJ2-5 . . TRBV5-5 TGTGCCAGCAGCACCGGACAGATCCAAGAGACCCAGTACTTC CASSTGQIQETQYF
TRBJ2-7 . TRBD2 TRBV7-2 TGTGCCAGCAGCCCCTGGGGGGCTAGCGGGAGTGACGAGCAGTACTTC CASSPWGASGSDEQYF
TRBJ1-6 . . TRBV27 TGTGCCAGCTCGGGTGGGGCCTATAATTCACCCCTCCACTTT CASSGGAYNSPLHF
TRBJ1-6 . TRBD1 TRBV27 TGTGCCAGCTCCGACAGGGGTATTGGTTCACCCCTCCACTTT CASSDRGIGSPLHF
TRBJ2-7 . TRBD2 TRBV10-2 TGCGCCAGCAGTGAGTCGAAACCAGGGCGGGAGCTGAACGAGCAGTACTTC CASSESKPGRELNEQYF
TRBJ1-2 once TRBD1 TRBV27 TGTGCCAGCAGTTCAAACGGACAGGGGGTTGATGGCTACACCTTC CASSSNGQGVDGYTF
TRBJ1-3 few TRBD1 TRBV6-5 TGTGCCAGCAGTACAAACAGGGGTTCTGGAAACACCATATATTTT CASSTNRGSGNTIYF
TRBJ1-3 once . TRBV11-2 TGTGCCAGCAGCTCTATAGGCGGGAAAATAGGAAACACCATATATTTT CASSSIGGKIGNTIYF
TRBJ1-6 once . TRBV27 TGTGCCAGCAGCCAGACGGGAAATTCACCCCTCCACTTT CASSQTGNSPLHF
TRBJ2-1 once . TRBV11-2 TGTGCCAGCAGACCCCGATGGGAAACCGAGAATGAGCAGTTCTTC CASRPRWETENEQFF
TRBJ1-1 . . TRBV19 TGTGCCAGTAGTCCCGCGAGGGGCACTGAAGCTTTCTTT CASSPARGTEAFF
TRBJ2-5 . TRBD2 TRBV18 TGTGCCAGCTCACCCCCGGCGGGGGGGCTGGGAGAGACCCAGTACTTC CASSPPAGGLGETQYF
TRBJ2-3 . . TRBV7-2 TGTGCCAGCAGCTTGCCAGGAACAGATACGCAGTATTTT CASSLPGTDTQYF
TRBJ1-3 . . TRBV7-8 TGTGCCAGCAGCTTGCGAGCCAGGGACAACGGAAACACCATATATTTT CASSLRARDNGNTIYF
TRBJ2-1 . TRBD2 TRBV2 TGTGCCAGCATGGTGGGACTAGCGGGTTTCAATGAGCAGTTCTTC CASMVGLAGFNEQFF
TRBJ2-3 . . TRBV4-1 TGCGCCAGCAGCCAAGTCGGTGGGGGGCAAGATACGCAGTATTTT CASSQVGGGQDTQYF
TRBJ1-1 . TRBD1 TRBV28 TGTGCCAGCAGCTCTTATGGGACAGGTTTGAACACTGAAGCTTTCTTT CASSSYGTGLNTEAFF
TRBJ1-1 once . TRBV27 TGTGCCAGCACCCCCGAGGGCAGACCCGGAGCTGCTGAAGCTTTCTTT CASTPEGRPGAAEAFF
TRBJ1-2 once TRBD1 TRBV28 TGTGCCAGCAGTGCTACAGGGGTTGTCTATGGCTACACCTTC CASSATGVVYGYTF
TRBJ2-3 . TRBD2 TRBV19 TGTGCCAGTAGTACTGGACTAGCGGGGGCAGATACGCAGTATTTT CASSTGLAGADTQYF
TRBJ1-3 . TRBD1 TRBV30 TGTGCCTGGAGTGTACGGACAGGCCGAAACACCATATATTTT CAWSVRTGRNTIYF
TRBJ2-5 . TRBD2 TRBV6-1 TGTGCCAGCAGACAGACTAGCGGCCAAGAGACCCAGTACTTC CASRQTSGQETQYF
TRBJ2-7 . TRBD2 TRBV6-5 TGTGCCAGCAGTTACTCGAAAGCGGGATCCTACGAGCAGTACTTC CASSYSKAGSYEQYF
TRBJ1-3 . . TRBV5-1 TGCGCCAGCAGCCCCGGAGGCAGGGAAGGTGGAAACACCATATATTTT CASSPGGREGGNTIYF
TRBJ1-2 . TRBD1 TRBV10-3 TGTGCCATCAGTGAGCCGGACAGGGGAGGATATGGCTACACCTTC CAISEPDRGGYGYTF
TRBJ1-2 . TRBD1 TRBV27 TGTGCCAGCAGTACGAAAGGGACAGGCGTCTATGGCTACACCTTC CASSTKGTGVYGYTF
TRBJ1-1 . . TRBV6-1 TGTGCCAGCAGTGAAGCAAAGAGCTCTCCCCGAGAGGCTGAAGCTTTCTTT CASSEAKSSPREAEAFF
TRBJ2-5 . TRBD2 TRBV19 TGTGCCACTACGGGGACTAGCGGGGGAAAGACCCAGTACTTC CATTGTSGGKTQYF
TRBJ2-7 . TRBD2 TRBV27 TGTGCCAGCAGTTTTTCGTACCCCGTTTCGGGAGGGACCTACGAGCAGTACTTC CASSFSYPVSGGTYEQYF
TRBJ1-3 . . TRBV7-2 TGTGCCAGCAGCCCCACGCTCCACCAGCGGGAGACCATATATTTT CASSPTLHQRETIYF
TRBJ1-1 . . TRBV29-1 TGCAGCGTTTATGGAGTGCCAGGCGAAGCTTTCTTT CSVYGVPGEAFF
TRBJ1-2 . TRBD1 TRBV5-1 TGCGCCAGCAGCAACTGGGACAGCTTAGTTGGCTACACCTTC CASSNWDSLVGYTF
TRBJ2-7 . TRBD1 TRBV28 TGTGCCAGCAGTTTCTCCGGGACAGGGGGCTCTTACGAGCAGTACTTC CASSFSGTGGSYEQYF
TRBJ1-4 . TRBD1 TRBV19 TGTGCCAGTAGTAGGGGACAGGAGCCTGAAAAACTGTTTTTT CASSRGQEPEKLFF
TRBJ2-7 once . TRBV25-1 TGTGCCAGCAGTGCCCCGTACAGCTACGAGCAGTACTTC CASSAPYSYEQYF
TRBJ2-5 . TRBD1 TRBV7-2 TGTGCCAGCACCCTATCAAGTGGGACAGGACAAGAGACCCAGTACTTC CASTLSSGTGQETQYF
TRBJ1-4 . . TRBV25-1 TGTGCCAGCAGGATCAGTGAAAAACTGTTTTTT CASRISEKLFF
TRBJ1-3 . TRBD1 TRBV7-9 TGTGCCAGCGGCCTTACAGGGGCCCAGCCTGGAAACACCATATATTTT CASGLTGAQPGNTIYF
TRBJ1-2 . TRBD1 TRBV18 TGTGCCAGCTCACCGACAACAGGGGCAGGCTATGGCTACACCTTC CASSPTTGAGYGYTF
TRBJ2-6 few TRBD2 TRBV11-3 TGTGCCAGCAGCATGGGGGGGACCGGGGCCAACGTCCTGACTTTC CASSMGGTGANVLTF
TRBJ1-5 . TRBD1 TRBV29-1 TGCAGCGTTGGACAGGGGACGTCTGGTCAGCCCCAGCATTTT CSVGQGTSGQPQHF
TRBJ1-5 once TRBD1 TRBV28 TGTGCCAGCAGTTTATTCAGGGGGGGGAGTAGCAATCAGCCCCAGCATTTT CASSLFRGGSSNQPQHF
TRBJ1-4 . . TRBV5-6 TGTGCCAGCAGCTTGGTAGAGGATGACAGAAATGAAAAACTGTTTTTT CASSLVEDDRNEKLFF
TRBJ1-2 few . TRBV21-1 TGTGCCAGTACAGGGGGCGAAGGCTACACCTTC CASTGGEGYTF